This T cell receptor beta chain was found in a study of shared clonotypes between healthy human individuals. General study points: Naive subsets tended to show greater estimated richness than memory subsets. Between a few donors, naive CD4 clonotypes were shared at a level of about 5%. In the sorted subsets, rarefaction showed sequencing was incomplete despite large depth.

The authors divided CD4+ cells into CD45RA+ naive and CD45RA-negative memory subsets. This CDR3 has 14 amino acids. The germline gives CDR1 SGDLS, CDR2 YYNGEE. V dropped 0 bases and J dropped 5; count of bases not matched to a gene: 2. To note about this clone: Its antigen is unknown.

The method was immunoSEQ multiplex PCR; TCRdb's version includes in-frame clones alone and lacks a portion of them. The repertoire includes roughly 1,500,000 clones, 95% to 99% of them detected once, and around 0.47% sits in the top ten. This clonotype was sampled from a man in his thirties or forties in good health. Sequencing used naive CD4+ T cells sorted from blood. The subset: CD45RA+ positively selected. The rearrangement links TRBV9 to TRBJ2-5; 9 bases align to TRBD1. Written as DNA, the CDR3 is TGTGCCAGCAGCGTAGACAGGGGGCGGGAGACCCAGTACTTC. Protein product: CASSVDRGRETQYF.